This T cell receptor beta chain was identified in a study of cytomegalovirus exposure and HLA in healthy donors. As for the study in general: Just over 80% of roughly 400 genotyped donors fell in the Caucasian-associated ancestry cluster.

Study-wide findings and caveats: Reports state that TCR beta sequences accurately predicted most subjects' HLA-A and HLA-B alleles. Analysis performed later showed TCR beta chains linked to HLA being more clonally expanded than equally common others.

Trimming pared 3 bases from V and 3 bases from J, leaving 13 bases between. The germline CDR1 and CDR2 sequences are MDHEN and SYDVKM. The CDR3 runs 15 residues. Donors sampled were nominally healthy, though unrecorded immune exposures were likely. With 60 Vbeta and 13 Jbeta primers, the PCR was carried out. Assay: immunoSEQ multiplex PCR; the TCRdb copy retains only in-frame clones and omits some. Of roughly 120,000 clones in the sample, roughly 75% were seen once. Worth noting for this clone: The antigen remains unidentified.

This chain connects TRBV28 to TRBJ2-3; D is possibly TRBD1 (6 bases). This sequence was found in a man younger than 40 in good health and CMV-seronegative. Sequenced: PBMCs. CDR3 in amino acids: CASSFFEGQTDTQYF. CDR3 bases: TGTGCCAGCAGTTTCTTCGAAGGACAGACAGATACGCAGTATTTT.